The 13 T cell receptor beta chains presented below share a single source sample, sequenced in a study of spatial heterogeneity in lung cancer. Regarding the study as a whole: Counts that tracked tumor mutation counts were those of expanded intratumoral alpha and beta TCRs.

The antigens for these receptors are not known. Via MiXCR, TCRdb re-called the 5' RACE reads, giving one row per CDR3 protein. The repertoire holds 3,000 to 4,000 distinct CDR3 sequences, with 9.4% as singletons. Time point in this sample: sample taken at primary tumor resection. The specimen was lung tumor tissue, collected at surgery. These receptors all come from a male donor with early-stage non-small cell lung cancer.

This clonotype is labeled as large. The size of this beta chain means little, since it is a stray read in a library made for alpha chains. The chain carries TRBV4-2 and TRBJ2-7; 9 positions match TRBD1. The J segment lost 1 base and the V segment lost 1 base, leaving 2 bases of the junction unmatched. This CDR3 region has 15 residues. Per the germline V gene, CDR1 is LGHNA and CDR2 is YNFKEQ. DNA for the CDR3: TGTGCCAGCAGCCAAGGGACAGGGGATTCCTACGAGCAGTACTTC. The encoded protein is CASSQGTGDSYEQYF.

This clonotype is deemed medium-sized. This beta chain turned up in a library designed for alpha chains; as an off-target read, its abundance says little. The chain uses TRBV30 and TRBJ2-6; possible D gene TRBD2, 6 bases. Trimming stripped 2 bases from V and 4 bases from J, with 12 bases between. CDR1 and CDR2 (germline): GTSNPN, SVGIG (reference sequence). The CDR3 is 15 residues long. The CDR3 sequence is CAWSIGTAGANVLTF. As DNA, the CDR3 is TGTGCCTGGAGTATAGGGACTGCAGGGGCCAACGTCCTGACTTTC.

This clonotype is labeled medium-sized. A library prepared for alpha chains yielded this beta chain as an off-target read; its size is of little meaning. The chain's CDR3 is CASSARSSGANVLTF. In nucleotides, the CDR3 is TGTGCCAGCAGCGCCCGTAGCTCTGGGGCCAACGTCCTGACTTTC. The chain couples TRBV7-9 to TRBJ2-6; no definite D call. The length of the CDR3 is 15 residues. CDR1 SEHNR and CDR2 FQNEAQ come from the germline V gene (reference sequence). Trimming removed 5 bases from V and 0 bases from J, with 8 bases in between. Looking up the rest from reference TRBV7-9 and TRBJ2-6 gives the full variable domain: DTGVSQNPRHKITKRGQNVTFRCDPISEHNRLYWYRQTLGQGPEFLTYFQNEAQLEKSRLLSDRFSAERPKGSFSTLEIQRTEQGDSAMYLCASSARSSGANVLTFGAGSRLTVL.

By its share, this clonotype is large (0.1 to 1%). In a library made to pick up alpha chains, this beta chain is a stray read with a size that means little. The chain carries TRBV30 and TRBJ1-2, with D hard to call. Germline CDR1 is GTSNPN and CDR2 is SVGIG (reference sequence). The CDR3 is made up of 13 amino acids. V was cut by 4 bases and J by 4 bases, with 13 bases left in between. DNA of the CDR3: TGTGCCTGGACTGTGGGAGGGAGCTATGGCTACACCTTC. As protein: CAWTVGGSYGYTF.

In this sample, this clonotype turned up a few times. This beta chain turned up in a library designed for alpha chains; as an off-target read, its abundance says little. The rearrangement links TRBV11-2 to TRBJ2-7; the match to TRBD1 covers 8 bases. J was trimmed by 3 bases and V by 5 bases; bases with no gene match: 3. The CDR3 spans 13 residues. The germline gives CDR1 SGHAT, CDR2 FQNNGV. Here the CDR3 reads CASSRGQGYEQYF. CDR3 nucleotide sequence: TGTGCCAGCAGCCGCGGACAGGGCTACGAGCAGTACTTC.

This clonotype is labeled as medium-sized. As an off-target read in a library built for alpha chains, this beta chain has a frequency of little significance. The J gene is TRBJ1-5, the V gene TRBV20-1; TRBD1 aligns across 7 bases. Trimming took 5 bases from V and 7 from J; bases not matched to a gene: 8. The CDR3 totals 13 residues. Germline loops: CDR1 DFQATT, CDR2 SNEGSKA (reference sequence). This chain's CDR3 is CSAGRQGGQPQHF. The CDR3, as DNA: TGCAGTGCTGGCCGACAGGGAGGCCAGCCCCAGCATTTT.

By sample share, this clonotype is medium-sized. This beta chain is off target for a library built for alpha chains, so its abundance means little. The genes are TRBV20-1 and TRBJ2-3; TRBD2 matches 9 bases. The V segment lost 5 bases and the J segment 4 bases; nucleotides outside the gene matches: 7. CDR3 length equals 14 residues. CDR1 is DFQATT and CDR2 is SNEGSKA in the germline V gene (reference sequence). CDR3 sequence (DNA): TGCAGTGCTGGTAGCGGGAGAAGCGCAGATACGCAGTATTTT. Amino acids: CSAGSGRSADTQYF.

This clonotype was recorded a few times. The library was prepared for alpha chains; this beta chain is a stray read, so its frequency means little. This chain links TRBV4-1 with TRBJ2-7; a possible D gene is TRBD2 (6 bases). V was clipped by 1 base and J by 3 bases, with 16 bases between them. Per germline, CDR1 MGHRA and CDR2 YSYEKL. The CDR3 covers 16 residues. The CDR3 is CASSQAGTQGVYEQYF. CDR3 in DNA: TGCGCCAGCAGCCAAGCTGGGACTCAAGGCGTCTACGAGCAGTACTTC.

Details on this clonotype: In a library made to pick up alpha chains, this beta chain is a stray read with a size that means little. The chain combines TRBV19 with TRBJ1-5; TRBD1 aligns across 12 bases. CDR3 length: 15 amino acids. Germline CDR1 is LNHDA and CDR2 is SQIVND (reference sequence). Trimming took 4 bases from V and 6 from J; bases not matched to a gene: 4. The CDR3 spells CASSKGQGAIQPQHF. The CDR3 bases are TGTGCCAGTAGTAAGGGACAGGGGGCAATTCAGCCCCAGCATTTT.

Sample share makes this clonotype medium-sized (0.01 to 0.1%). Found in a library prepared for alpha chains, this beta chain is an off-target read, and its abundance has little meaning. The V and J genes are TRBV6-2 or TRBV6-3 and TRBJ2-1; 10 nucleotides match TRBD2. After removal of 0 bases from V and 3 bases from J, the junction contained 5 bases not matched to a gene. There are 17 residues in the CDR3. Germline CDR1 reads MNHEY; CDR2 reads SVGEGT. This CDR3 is CASSYSTSGGDYNEQFF. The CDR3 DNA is TGTGCCAGCAGTTACTCGACAAGCGGGGGGGACTACAATGAGCAGTTCTTC.

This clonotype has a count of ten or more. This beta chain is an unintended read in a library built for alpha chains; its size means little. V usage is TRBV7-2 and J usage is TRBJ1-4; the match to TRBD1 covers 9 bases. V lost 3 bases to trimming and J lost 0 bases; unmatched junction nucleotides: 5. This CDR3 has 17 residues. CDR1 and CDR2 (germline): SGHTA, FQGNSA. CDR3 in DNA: TGTGCCAGCAGCTTGTTGGGACAGGGAGCAACTAATGAAAAACTGTTTTTT. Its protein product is CASSLLGQGATNEKLFF. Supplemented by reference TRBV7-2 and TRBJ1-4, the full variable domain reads GAGVSQSPSNKVTEKGKDVELRCDPISGHTALYWYRQSLGQGLEFLIYFQGNSAPDKSGLPSDRFSAERTGGSVSTLTIQRTQQEDSAVYLCASSLLGQGATNEKLFFGSGTQLSVL.

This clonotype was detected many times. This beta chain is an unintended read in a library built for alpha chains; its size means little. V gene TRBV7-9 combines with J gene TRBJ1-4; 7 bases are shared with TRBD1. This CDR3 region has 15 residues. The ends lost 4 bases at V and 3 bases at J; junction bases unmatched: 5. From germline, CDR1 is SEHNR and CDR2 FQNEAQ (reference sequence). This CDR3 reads CASSSATGANEKLFF. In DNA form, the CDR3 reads TGTGCCAGCAGCTCAGCCACAGGGGCTAATGAAAAACTGTTTTTT.

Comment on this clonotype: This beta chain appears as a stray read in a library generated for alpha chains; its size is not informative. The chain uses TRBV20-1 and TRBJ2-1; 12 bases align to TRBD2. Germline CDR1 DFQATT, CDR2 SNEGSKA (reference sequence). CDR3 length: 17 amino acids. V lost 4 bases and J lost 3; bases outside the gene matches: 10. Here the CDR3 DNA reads TGCAGTGCTACTCCTCCCAGACTAGCGGGAGACTACAATGAGCAGTTCTTC. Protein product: CSATPPRLAGDYNEQFF.